These T cell receptor beta chains were read from a single sample in a study of T-cell reconstitution after alpha-beta-depleted transplantation in children. TCRdb recomputed calls from the PCR reads with MiXCR, one row per CDR3 protein. This table holds some 240,000 distinct CDR3 sequences, around 13% found once. Source: PBMCs from the stem cell graft donor, taken from the stem cell graft. These receptors all stem from a human donor who donated a stem cell graft to a child with acute lymphoblastic leukemia. Each CDR3 is given with its conserved first and last residue. The D gene is left open where the match is weak. Part of the rows lack a size; the others show once, few, many or a class for expanded clones.

D gene	V gene	clone size	J gene	CDR3 protein	CDR3 DNA
NA	TRBV5-1	many	TRBJ2-3	CASSFGEITDTQYF	TGCGCCAGCAGCTTCGGGGAAATCACAGATACGCAGTATTTT
TRBD1	TRBV29-1	many	TRBJ2-5	CSVPKIQGETQYF	TGCAGCGTTCCAAAAATACAGGGGGAGACCCAGTACTTC
NA	TRBV15	many	TRBJ2-3	CATSGRAGTDTQYF	TGTGCCACCAGCGGACGAGCGGGCACAGATACGCAGTATTTT
TRBD1	TRBV7-6	many	TRBJ2-7	CASRGGTGGNEQYF	TGTGCCAGCAGGGGGGGGACAGGGGGTAACGAGCAGTACTTC
NA	TRBV12-3/TRBV12-4	many	TRBJ2-2	CASRTSPLNGELFF	TGTGCCAGCCGTACATCCCCCCTAAACGGGGAGCTGTTTTTT
TRBD2	TRBV7-2	many	TRBJ2-7	CASSMNPWTSISYEQYF	TGTGCCAGCAGCATGAATCCATGGACTAGCATATCCTACGAGCAGTACTTC
NA	TRBV7-9	many	TRBJ1-3	CAWGPEDSGNTIYF	TGTGCATGGGGACCCGAAGATTCTGGAAACACCATATATTTT
NA	TRBV7-9	NA	TRBJ1-1	CASRPGLDTEAFF	TGTGCCAGCAGACCCGGACTGGACACTGAAGCTTTCTTT
NA	TRBV7-2	many	TRBJ1-4	CASSLVGAPEKLFF	TGTGCCAGCAGCTTAGTAGGGGCGCCGGAAAAACTGTTTTTT
TRBD1	TRBV10-3	many	TRBJ2-7	CAISVEGTGYEQYF	TGTGCCATCAGTGTGGAAGGGACAGGGTACGAGCAGTACTTC
TRBD2	TRBV12-3/TRBV12-4	few	TRBJ2-7	CASSFLGTSGLTYEQYF	TGTGCCAGCAGTTTTCTCGGGACTAGCGGGCTCACCTACGAGCAGTACTTC
TRBD2	TRBV5-1	many	TRBJ2-1	CASSLAVGTSGSYEQFF	TGCGCCAGCAGCTTGGCCGTGGGTACTAGCGGGAGCTATGAGCAGTTCTTC
TRBD2	TRBV7-9	many	TRBJ2-5	CASSLVIASGRQETQYF	TGTGCCAGCAGCTTAGTTATAGCTAGCGGCCGCCAAGAGACCCAGTACTTC